These T cell receptor beta chains were read from a single sample in a study of T cells after yellow fever vaccination. MiXCR was run by TCRdb on the 5' RACE reads, yielding one entry per CDR3 protein. Among 150,000 to 200,000 distinct CDR3 sequences listed, approximately 9.7% were seen once. The sequencing used CD8+ T cells sorted from PBMCs, collected 45 days after the yellow fever booster vaccination. These receptor sequences come from a man younger than 35 who received the YFV17D yellow fever vaccine. CDR3s include the opening cysteine and the closing phenylalanine or tryptophan. A D gene is named only where the DNA matches it firmly. Size is stated for part of the rows, as once, few or many counts, or as a class when the clone is expanded.

V	D	J	size	DNA	CDR3
TRBV12-3/TRBV12-4	NA	TRBJ2-5	NA	TGTGCCAGCAGTAACCTCCCCGGGGCACAGGTCGGGGAGACCCAGTACTTC	CASSNLPGAQVGETQYF
TRBV11-2	TRBD1	TRBJ2-2	NA	TGTGCCAGCAGCTTCGGCAGGGGGCACACCGGGGAGCTGTTTTTT	CASSFGRGHTGELFF
TRBV20-1	NA	TRBJ2-5	NA	TGCAGTGCTAGAGAGGTAGAGACCCAGTACTTC	CSAREVETQYF
TRBV4-1	NA	TRBJ1-1	few	TGCGCCAGCAGCCAAGTGAGCCCCCGGGAAGCTTTCTTT	CASSQVSPREAFF
TRBV19	NA	TRBJ1-1	NA	TGTGCCAGTAGTATAGGGGCGAGCATGAACACTGAAGCTTTCTTT	CASSIGASMNTEAFF
TRBV4-3	NA	TRBJ1-4	few	TGCGCCAGCAGCCAAGATGAAGCAGGGCAATTTGCAACTAATGAAAAACTGTTTTTT	CASSQDEAGQFATNEKLFF
TRBV5-8	NA	TRBJ2-5	NA	TGTGCCAGCAGCCGACACCTGGGGGAGACCCAGTACTTC	CASSRHLGETQYF
TRBV7-9	NA	TRBJ2-5	NA	TGTGCCAGCAGCTTAGGCTCTGCCCTAGGGCACCAAGAGACCCAGTACTTC	CASSLGSALGHQETQYF
TRBV28	TRBD2	TRBJ2-1	NA	TGTGCCAGCAGTCTGGCGGGGACTACTGAGCAGTTCTTC	CASSLAGTTEQFF
TRBV7-9	NA	TRBJ2-7	NA	TGTGCCAGCAGCTTAGAATACCGTTACGAGCAGTACTTC	CASSLEYRYEQYF
TRBV4-1	TRBD1	TRBJ2-2	NA	TGCGCCAGCAGCCAAGAGGGGACAGGGGCCACCGGGGAGCTGTTTTTT	CASSQEGTGATGELFF
TRBV20-1	NA	TRBJ2-1	NA	TGCAGTGCTAGAAAGCCCCCCGAGCAGTTCTTC	CSARKPPEQFF
TRBV12-3/TRBV12-4	NA	TRBJ1-1	few	TGTGCCAGCAGCCCGGGACTGTACACTGAAGCTTTCTTT	CASSPGLYTEAFF
TRBV20-1	NA	TRBJ1-1	few	TGCAGTGCTAGTTATGAGAACACTGAAGCTTTCTTT	CSASYENTEAFF
TRBV11-2	TRBD1	TRBJ1-2	NA	TGTGCCAGCAGCTTGGGACAGGCCTTAGAAGACACCTTC	CASSLGQALEDTF
TRBV2	NA	TRBJ2-5	few	TGTGCCAGCCCCTCGTCGGGGGAAAGGGAGACCCAGTACTTC	CASPSSGERETQYF
TRBV6-5	NA	TRBJ2-1	few	TGTGCCAGCAGTTACTCAGCTTCCGGGACAACGAGCTCCTACAATGAGCAGTTCTTC	CASSYSASGTTSSYNEQFF
TRBV5-1	TRBD2	TRBJ2-3	few	TGCGCCAGCAGCACGGGACTAGCGGTCGGCAGCACAGATACGCAGTATTTT	CASSTGLAVGSTDTQYF
TRBV18	TRBD1	TRBJ2-5	NA	TGTGCCAGCTCGCAGATCCGGGACAGTGGGGAGACCCAGTACTTC	CASSQIRDSGETQYF
TRBV5-1	TRBD1	TRBJ1-2	NA	TGCGCCAGCAGCTTCCGGGACAGCCTTAACTATGGCTACACCTTC	CASSFRDSLNYGYTF
TRBV7-9	NA	TRBJ1-1	many	TGTGCCAGCAGCTTATGGGGTGATGCTGAAGCTTTCTTT	CASSLWGDAEAFF
TRBV24-1	TRBD2	TRBJ2-7	few	TGTGCCACACGGGGGGGAGAATCCTACGAGCAGTACTTC	CATRGGESYEQYF
TRBV29-1	NA	TRBJ1-4	many	TGCAGCGTTGAAGATAACGGTCTCGGTGAAAAACTGTTTTTT	CSVEDNGLGEKLFF
TRBV13	NA	TRBJ2-3	NA	TGTGCCAGCAGCCCCTGTAATGAGGGATGGGTTAATGCAGATACGCAGTATTTT	CASSPCNEGWVNADTQYF
TRBV13	TRBD2	TRBJ2-5	NA	TGTGCCAGCAGCTTAGCGGGGGGGCTTAAGACCCAGTACTTC	CASSLAGGLKTQYF
TRBV6-5	TRBD2	TRBJ2-6	few	TGTGCCAGCCAGCGGGGGCCGGACTCTGGGGCCAACGTCCTGACTTTC	CASQRGPDSGANVLTF
TRBV6-6	TRBD1	TRBJ2-5	few	TGTGCCAGCAGCCCTGACAGGGGCGGTAGGCAAGAGACCCAGTACTTC	CASSPDRGGRQETQYF
TRBV7-9	NA	TRBJ1-2	NA	TGTGCCAGCAGCTCAACACTGATTAGACAGGAAGACCTTTATGGCTACACCTTC	CASSSTLIRQEDLYGYTF
TRBV7-9	NA	TRBJ1-2	few	TGTGCCAGCAGCTTAGCGAGTAACCCCGGGGACTATGGCTACACCTTC	CASSLASNPGDYGYTF
TRBV13	NA	TRBJ1-3	NA	TGTGCCAGCAGCTTAGGACAAGGAAACACCATATATTTT	CASSLGQGNTIYF
TRBV12-3/TRBV12-4	NA	TRBJ2-5	NA	TGTGCCAGCAGTCCCACTTCGGTGACCCAGTACTTC	CASSPTSVTQYF
TRBV5-1	NA	TRBJ2-1	few	TGCGCCAGCAGCCTTGGAGAGGGAGTCTACAATGAGCAGTTCTTC	CASSLGEGVYNEQFF
TRBV9	NA	TRBJ2-3	few	TGTGCCAGCAGCGCGTTAAACCGGGACACCCTCACAGATACGCAGTATTTT	CASSALNRDTLTDTQYF
TRBV4-1	NA	TRBJ2-3	few	TGCGCCAGCAGCCCCAAGATGTCGGCTGGAGATACGCAGTATTTT	CASSPKMSAGDTQYF
TRBV9	NA	TRBJ1-5	NA	TGTGCCAGCAGCGTAGAGGGGAATAGCAATCAGCCCCAGCATTTT	CASSVEGNSNQPQHF
TRBV28	TRBD1	TRBJ1-1	few	TGTGCCAGCAGTCCTTCCGGGACAGGGTCGGCTTTCTTT	CASSPSGTGSAFF
TRBV5-5	NA	TRBJ1-5	NA	TGTGCCAGCAGCTCGAATTGGCCGGGGGTAGTTCAGCCCCAGCATTTT	CASSSNWPGVVQPQHF
TRBV5-1	NA	TRBJ1-2	NA	TGCGCCAGCAGCTTGAGGACTGGATCAGGCTACACCTTC	CASSLRTGSGYTF
TRBV6-2/TRBV6-3	NA	TRBJ2-2	NA	TGTGCATATGGGCGAGGGGAGGACACCGGGGAGCTGTTTTTT	CAYGRGEDTGELFF
TRBV30	NA	TRBJ2-3	many	TGTGCCTGGATTAAAGGGGGGGTCTGGGATACGCAGTATTTT	CAWIKGGVWDTQYF
TRBV7-9	TRBD1	TRBJ1-1	NA	TGTGCCAGCAGCTCCCGCCGGGACAGGGGCACCGAAGCTTTCTTT	CASSSRRDRGTEAFF
TRBV6-4	TRBD2	TRBJ2-3	NA	TGTGCCAGCAGTGCCTCGAGCGGGGGGGCAGATACGCAGTATTTT	CASSASSGGADTQYF
TRBV30	NA	TRBJ2-5	few	TGTGCCTGGAGTCCTGAGACGGGGTGGTACCAAGAGACCCAGTACTTC	CAWSPETGWYQETQYF
TRBV6-2/TRBV6-3	TRBD2	TRBJ2-1	NA	TGTGCCAGCAGTTTCCATCCAACGGTCCGGGAGGGCTACAATGAGCAGTTCTTC	CASSFHPTVREGYNEQFF
TRBV4-1	TRBD2	TRBJ2-3	few	TGCGCCAGCAGCCAACCGACGGGGGGGCGGGACACAGATACGCAGTATTTT	CASSQPTGGRDTDTQYF
TRBV7-8	TRBD1	TRBJ2-6	few	TGTGCCAGCAGCGACGGGACAGGGGGCTACTCTGGGGCCAACGTCCTGACTTTC	CASSDGTGGYSGANVLTF
TRBV12-3/TRBV12-4	TRBD1	TRBJ2-4	few	TGTGCCAGCACCGACAGGGACCAAAACATTCAGTACTTC	CASTDRDQNIQYF
TRBV6-2/TRBV6-3	NA	TRBJ2-3	NA	TGTGCCATCTTAGACAGCGACACAGATACGCAGTATTTT	CAILDSDTDTQYF
TRBV12-3/TRBV12-4	TRBD2	TRBJ2-5	few	TGTGCCAGCAGCCCTAGCGGGGGGACACCTCAAGAGACCCAGTACTTC	CASSPSGGTPQETQYF
TRBV19	NA	TRBJ2-5	NA	TGTGCCAGTACCCAGGGGGGCGGGTACCAAGAGACCCAGTACTTC	CASTQGGGYQETQYF
TRBV6-5	TRBD1	TRBJ1-1	many	TGTGCCAGCAGTTACGATACAGGGGGCACTGAAGCTTTCTTT	CASSYDTGGTEAFF
TRBV7-9	NA	TRBJ1-1	many	TGTGCCAGCAGCTTTTTGGCGGAGGAGGACCCCTCGGACACTGAAGCTTTCTTT	CASSFLAEEDPSDTEAFF
TRBV11-2	TRBD1	TRBJ2-3	many	TGTGCCAGCAGCTCTCCCAGGGGGTTACATACGCAGTATTTT	CASSSPRGLHTQYF
TRBV10-3	TRBD2	TRBJ2-1	many	TGTGCCATCAGTGACCCCCATAGCGGGGGTGAATACAATGAGCAGTTCTTC	CAISDPHSGGEYNEQFF
TRBV10-3	NA	TRBJ2-7	NA	TGTGCCACCTTTGAGCCGGAGGGCTCCTACGAGCAGTACTTC	CATFEPEGSYEQYF
TRBV7-9	NA	TRBJ1-2	NA	TGTGCCAGCAGTAGCGGGAAGGATAGGTCTAACTATGGCTACACCTTC	CASSSGKDRSNYGYTF
TRBV4-1	NA	TRBJ1-4	few	TGCGCCAGCAGCCAAGGGACAGATGAAAAACTGTTTTTT	CASSQGTDEKLFF
TRBV4-2	TRBD2	TRBJ2-1	many	TGTGCCAGCAGCCAAGTAGACCAGCGGGGGGGCCTAGATGAGCAGTTCTTC	CASSQVDQRGGLDEQFF
TRBV13	NA	TRBJ1-2	few	TGTGCCAACCGCCGAAAGGGGGTTGGCTACACCTTC	CANRRKGVGYTF
TRBV6-2/TRBV6-3	NA	TRBJ2-2	many	TGTGCCAGCAGTTACTGGAGCGATGGGGAGCTGTTTTTT	CASSYWSDGELFF